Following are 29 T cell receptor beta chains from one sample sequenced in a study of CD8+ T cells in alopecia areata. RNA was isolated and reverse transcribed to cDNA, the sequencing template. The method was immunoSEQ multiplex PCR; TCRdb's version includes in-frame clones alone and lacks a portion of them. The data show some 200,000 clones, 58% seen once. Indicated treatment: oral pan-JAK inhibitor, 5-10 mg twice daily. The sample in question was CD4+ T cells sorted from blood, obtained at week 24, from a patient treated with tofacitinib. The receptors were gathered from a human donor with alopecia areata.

The CDR3 coding sequence is TGCAGCGCTCGCCTCAGGATCACTGAAGCTTTCTTT. Protein: CSARLRITEAFF. The rearrangement links TRBV29-1 to TRBJ1-1, with unresolved D. Germline CDR1 SQVTM, CDR2 ANQGSEA. CDR3 length: 12 amino acids. V lost 7 bases and J lost 4, with 13 bases in between.

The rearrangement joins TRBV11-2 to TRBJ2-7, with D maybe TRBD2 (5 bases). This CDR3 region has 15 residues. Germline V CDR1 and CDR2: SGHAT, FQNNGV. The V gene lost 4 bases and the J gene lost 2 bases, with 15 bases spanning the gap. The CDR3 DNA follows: TGTGCCAGCAGCTCGGCCCGCGGGTTGGCCTACGAGCAGTACTTC. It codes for CASSSARGLAYEQYF.

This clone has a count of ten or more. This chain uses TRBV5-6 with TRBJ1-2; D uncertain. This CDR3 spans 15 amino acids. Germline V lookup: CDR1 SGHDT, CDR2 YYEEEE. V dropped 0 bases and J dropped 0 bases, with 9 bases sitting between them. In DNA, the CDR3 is TGTGCCAGCAGCTTGGTGGCGGGAGCTAACTATGGCTACACCTTC. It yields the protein CASSLVAGANYGYTF.

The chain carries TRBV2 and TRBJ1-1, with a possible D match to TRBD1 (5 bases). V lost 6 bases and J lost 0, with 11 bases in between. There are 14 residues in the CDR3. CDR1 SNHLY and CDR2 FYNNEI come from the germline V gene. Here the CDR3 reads CASRETALNTEAFF. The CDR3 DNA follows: TGTGCCAGCAGGGAGACAGCACTGAACACTGAAGCTTTCTTT.

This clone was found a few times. The CDR3 is CASSTGQDTDTQYF. CDR3 coding DNA: TGTGCCAGCAGCACCGGACAGGATACAGATACGCAGTATTTT. The V and J genes are TRBV6-5 and TRBJ2-3; 7 nucleotides line up with TRBD1. The junction had 6 bases not matched to a gene; V was cut back by 6 bases and J by 3 bases. The V gene's germline CDR1 is MNHEY and CDR2 SVGAGI. CDR3 length: 14 residues.

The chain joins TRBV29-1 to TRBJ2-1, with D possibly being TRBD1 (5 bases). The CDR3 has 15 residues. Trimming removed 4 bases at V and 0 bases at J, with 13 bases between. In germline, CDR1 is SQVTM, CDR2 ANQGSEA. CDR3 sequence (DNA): TGCAGCGTTGGTAGGGGTTCAGGCTCCTACAATGAGCAGTTCTTC. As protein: CSVGRGSGSYNEQFF.

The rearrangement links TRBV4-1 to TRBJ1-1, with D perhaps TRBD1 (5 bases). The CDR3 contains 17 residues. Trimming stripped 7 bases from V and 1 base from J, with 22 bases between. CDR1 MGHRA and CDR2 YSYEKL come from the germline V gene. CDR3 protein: CASTRDPEAPWNTEAFF. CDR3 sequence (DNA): TGCGCCAGCACCAGGGACCCCGAAGCACCATGGAACACTGAAGCTTTCTTT.

In DNA form, the CDR3 reads TGCGCCAGCAGCTTGTTTAGCGCGACAGATACGCAGTATTTT. Protein: CASSLFSATDTQYF. This chain links TRBV5-1 with TRBJ2-3, with D perhaps matching TRBD2 (5 bases). The germline V and J ends were trimmed by 1 base and 3 bases, with 9 bases remaining between them. This CDR3 contains 14 residues. Germline CDR1 SGHRS, CDR2 YFSETQ.

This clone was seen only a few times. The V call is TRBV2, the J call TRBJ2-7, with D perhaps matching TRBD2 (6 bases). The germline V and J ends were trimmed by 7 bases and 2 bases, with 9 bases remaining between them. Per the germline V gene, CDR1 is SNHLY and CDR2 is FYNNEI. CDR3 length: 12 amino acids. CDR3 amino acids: CASKEGPYEQYF. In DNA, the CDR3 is TGTGCCAGCAAGGAGGGTCCCTACGAGCAGTACTTC.

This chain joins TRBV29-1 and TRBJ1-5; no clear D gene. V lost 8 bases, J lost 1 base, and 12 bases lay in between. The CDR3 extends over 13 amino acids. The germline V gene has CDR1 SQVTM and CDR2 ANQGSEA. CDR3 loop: CSRGVKSNQPQHF. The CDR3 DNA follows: TGCAGCCGCGGGGTGAAAAGCAATCAGCCCCAGCATTTT. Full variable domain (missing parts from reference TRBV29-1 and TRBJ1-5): SAVISQKPSRDICQRGTSLTIQCQVDSQVTMMFWYRQQPGQSLTLIATANQGSEATYESGFVIDKFPISRPNLTFSTLTVSNMSPEDSSIYLCSRGVKSNQPQHFGDGTRLSIL.

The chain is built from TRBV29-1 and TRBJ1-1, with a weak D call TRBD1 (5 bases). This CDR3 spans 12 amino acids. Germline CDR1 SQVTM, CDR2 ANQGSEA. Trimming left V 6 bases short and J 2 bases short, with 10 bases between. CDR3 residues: CSVRRVNTEAFF. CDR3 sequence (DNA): TGCAGCGTACGCAGGGTCAACACTGAAGCTTTCTTT.

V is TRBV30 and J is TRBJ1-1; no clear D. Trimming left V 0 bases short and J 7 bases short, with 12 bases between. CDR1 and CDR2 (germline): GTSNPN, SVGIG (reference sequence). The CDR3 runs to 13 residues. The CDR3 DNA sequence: TGTGCCTGGAGTGTCGGGGTAGAGAGTGAAGCTTTCTTT. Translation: CAWSVGVESEAFF. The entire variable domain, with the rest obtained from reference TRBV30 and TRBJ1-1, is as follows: SQTIHQWPATLVQPVGSPLSLECTVEGTSNPNLYWYRQAAGRGLQLLFYSVGIGQISSEVPQNLSASRPQDRQFILSSKKLLLSDSGFYLCAWSVGVESEAFFGQGTRLTVV.

Here the CDR3 DNA reads TGCAGCGTTGAAAGACAGGGAAGTTCGCGCGGCGAGCAGTACTTC. Translated: CSVERQGSSRGEQYF. The V and J genes are TRBV29-1 and TRBJ2-7, with 7 bases lining up with TRBD1. The length of the CDR3 is 15 residues. CDR1 is SQVTM, CDR2 ANQGSEA, per germline. After removal of 2 bases from V and 6 bases from J, the junction contained 13 bases not matched to a gene.

The CDR3 DNA sequence: TGCGCCAGCAGCCGATCGACAGGGGATTCCTACGAGCAGTACTTC. It specifies CASSRSTGDSYEQYF. The chain combines TRBV4-1 with TRBJ2-7, with 8 bases fitting TRBD1. This CDR3 has 15 amino acids. The trim removed 4 bases at V and 1 base at J, leaving 6 bases unmatched. Germline CDR1 and CDR2: MGHRA and YSYEKL.

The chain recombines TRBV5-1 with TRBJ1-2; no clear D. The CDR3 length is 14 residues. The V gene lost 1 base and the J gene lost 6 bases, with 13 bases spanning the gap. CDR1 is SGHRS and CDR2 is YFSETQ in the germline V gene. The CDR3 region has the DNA TGCGCCAGCAGCTTGAGCCCCCCCGGGGATGGCTACACCTTC. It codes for CASSLSPPGDGYTF. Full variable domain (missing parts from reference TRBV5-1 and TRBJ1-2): KAGVTQTPRYLIKTRGQQVTLSCSPISGHRSVSWYQQTPGQGLQFLFEYFSETQRNKGNFPGRFSGRQFSNSRSEMNVSTLELGDSALYLCASSLSPPGDGYTFGSGTRLTVV.

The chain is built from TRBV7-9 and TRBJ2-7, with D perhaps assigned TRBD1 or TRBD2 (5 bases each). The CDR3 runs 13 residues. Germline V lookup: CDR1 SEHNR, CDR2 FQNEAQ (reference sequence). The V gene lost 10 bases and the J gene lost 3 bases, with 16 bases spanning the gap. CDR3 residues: CATEGRGGYEQYF. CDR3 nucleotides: TGTGCCACTGAGGGACGGGGCGGCTACGAGCAGTACTTC.

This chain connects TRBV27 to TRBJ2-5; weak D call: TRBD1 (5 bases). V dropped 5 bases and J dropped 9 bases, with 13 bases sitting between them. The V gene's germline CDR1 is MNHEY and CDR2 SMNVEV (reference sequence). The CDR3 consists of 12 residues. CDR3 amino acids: CASSPPEGAQYF. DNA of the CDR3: TGTGCCAGCAGTCCCCCGGAAGGGGCCCAGTACTTC.

Here the CDR3 reads CSGGIQGRGYTF. CDR3 DNA sequence: TGCAGCGGTGGGATCCAGGGCCGGGGCTACACCTTC. The rearrangement uses TRBV29-1 and TRBJ1-2, with a weak D call TRBD1 (5 bases). CDR1 is SQVTM and CDR2 is ANQGSEA in the germline V gene. The CDR3 is 12 residues long. Trimming removed 7 bases from V and 8 bases from J, with 17 bases in between.

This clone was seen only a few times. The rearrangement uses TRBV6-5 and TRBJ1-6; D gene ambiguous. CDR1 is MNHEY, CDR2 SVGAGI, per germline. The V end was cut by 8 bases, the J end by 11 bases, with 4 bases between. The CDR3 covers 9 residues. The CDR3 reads CASGTPLHF. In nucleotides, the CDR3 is TGTGCCAGCGGAACACCCCTCCACTTT.

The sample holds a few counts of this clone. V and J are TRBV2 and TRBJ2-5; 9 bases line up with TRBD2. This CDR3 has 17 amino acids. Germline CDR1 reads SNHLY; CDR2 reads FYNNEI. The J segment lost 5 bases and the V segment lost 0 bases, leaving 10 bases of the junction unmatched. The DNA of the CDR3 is TGTGCCAGCAGTGAAGCGACTAGCGGCCTCAGGAGGGAGACCCAGTACTTC. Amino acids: CASSEATSGLRRETQYF.

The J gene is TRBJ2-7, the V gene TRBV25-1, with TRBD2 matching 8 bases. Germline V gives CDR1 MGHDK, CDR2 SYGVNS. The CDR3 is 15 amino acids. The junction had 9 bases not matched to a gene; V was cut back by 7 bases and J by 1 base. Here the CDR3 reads CASTAGAEFSYEQYF. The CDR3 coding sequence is TGTGCCAGCACAGCGGGAGCGGAATTTTCCTACGAGCAGTACTTC.

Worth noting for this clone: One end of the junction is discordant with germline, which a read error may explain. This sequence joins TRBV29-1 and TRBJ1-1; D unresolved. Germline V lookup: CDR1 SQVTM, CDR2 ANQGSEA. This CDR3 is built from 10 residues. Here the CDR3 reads CSVGETERGF. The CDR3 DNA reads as TGCAGCGTTGGGGAGACGGAGAGAGGCTTT.

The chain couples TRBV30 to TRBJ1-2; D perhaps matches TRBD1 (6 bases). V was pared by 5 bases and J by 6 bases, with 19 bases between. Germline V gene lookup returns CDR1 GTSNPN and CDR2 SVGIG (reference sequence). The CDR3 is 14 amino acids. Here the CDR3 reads CAWGRKQGSDGYTF. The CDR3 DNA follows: TGTGCCTGGGGGCGGAAACAGGGAAGCGATGGCTACACCTTC. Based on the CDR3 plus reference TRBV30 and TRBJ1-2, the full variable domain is SQTIHQWPATLVQPVGSPLSLECTVEGTSNPNLYWYRQAAGRGLQLLFYSVGIGQISSEVPQNLSASRPQDRQFILSSKKLLLSDSGFYLCAWGRKQGSDGYTFGSGTRLTVV.

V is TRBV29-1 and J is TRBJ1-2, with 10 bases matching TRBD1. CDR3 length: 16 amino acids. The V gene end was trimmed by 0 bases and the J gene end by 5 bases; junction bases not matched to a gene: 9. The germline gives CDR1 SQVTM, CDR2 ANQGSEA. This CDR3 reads CSVEDPGGQGKYGYTF. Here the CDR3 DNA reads TGCAGCGTTGAAGATCCAGGGGGACAGGGGAAGTATGGCTACACCTTC.

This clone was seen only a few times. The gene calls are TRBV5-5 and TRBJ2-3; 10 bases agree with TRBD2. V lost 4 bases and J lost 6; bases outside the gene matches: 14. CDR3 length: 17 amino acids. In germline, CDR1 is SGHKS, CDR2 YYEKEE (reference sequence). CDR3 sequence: CASSRASGSAGVDTQYF. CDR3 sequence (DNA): TGTGCCAGCAGCCGGGCTAGCGGGAGTGCGGGGGTGGATACGCAGTATTTT.

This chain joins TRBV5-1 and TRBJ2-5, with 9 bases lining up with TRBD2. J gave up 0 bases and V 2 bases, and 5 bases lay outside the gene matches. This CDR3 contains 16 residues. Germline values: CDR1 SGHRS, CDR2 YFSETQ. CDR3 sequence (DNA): TGCGCCAGCAGCTTTGGGAGCGGGGGGTACCAAGAGACCCAGTACTTC. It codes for CASSFGSGGYQETQYF.

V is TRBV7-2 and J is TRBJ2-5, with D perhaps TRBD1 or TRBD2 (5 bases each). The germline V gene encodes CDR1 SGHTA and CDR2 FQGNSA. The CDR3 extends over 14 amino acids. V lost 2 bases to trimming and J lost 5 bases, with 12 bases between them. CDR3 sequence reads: CASSLLRGRETQYF. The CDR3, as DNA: TGTGCCAGCAGCTTACTGAGGGGACGGGAGACCCAGTACTTC.

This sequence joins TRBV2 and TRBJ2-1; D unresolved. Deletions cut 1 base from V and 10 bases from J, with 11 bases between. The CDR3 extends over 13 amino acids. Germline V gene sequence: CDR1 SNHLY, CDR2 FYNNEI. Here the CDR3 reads CASSEVHLKEQFF. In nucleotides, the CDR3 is TGTGCCAGCAGTGAAGTCCATCTGAAAGAGCAGTTCTTC.

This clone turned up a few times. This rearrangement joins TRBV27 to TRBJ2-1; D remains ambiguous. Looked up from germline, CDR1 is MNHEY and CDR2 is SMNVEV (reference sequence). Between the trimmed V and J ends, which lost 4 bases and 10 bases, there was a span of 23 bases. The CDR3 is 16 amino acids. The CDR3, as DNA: TGTGCCAGCAGTTCGCCGCCGGGCCAGAAGGGAAAGGAGCAGTTCTTC. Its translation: CASSSPPGQKGKEQFF.